This entry lists 25 T cell receptor beta chains sequenced from one sample in a study of a mutant IDH1 vaccine in newly diagnosed glioma. Here immunoSEQ multiplex PCR was the method, and the copy in TCRdb shows in-frame clones only, minus some. The table includes some 54,000 clones, roughly 90% detected once. This sample's time point: week 11, during vaccination. Doses of 300 ug of mutant IDH1 20-mer peptide were given with topical imiquimod. Their target antigens are unknown. The sample was PBMCs, taken from a glioma patient whose treatment included an IDH1 peptide vaccine. These receptor sequences come from a man aged 45 to 65 with glioma.

CDR3: CASSQNNGQGGINGYTF. The CDR3 region has the DNA TGTGCCAGCAGCCAAAACAACGGACAGGGTGGAATCAATGGCTACACCTTC. This chain joins TRBV4-2 and TRBJ1-2; 8 nucleotides agree with TRBD1. The CDR3 runs 17 residues. The V segment lost 2 bases and the J segment 6 bases; nucleotides outside the gene matches: 14. Germline V CDR1 and CDR2: LGHNA, YNFKEQ.

The chain has TRBV10-2 and TRBJ2-3, with D perhaps matching TRBD2 (5 bases). The V gene lost 6 bases and the J gene lost 0 bases, with 7 bases spanning the gap. Germline V gives CDR1 WSHSY, CDR2 SAAADI. The CDR3 is 13 amino acids. This CDR3 reads CASSPGSTDTQYF. The CDR3 nucleotides are TGCGCCAGCAGCCCGGGGAGCACAGATACGCAGTATTTT.

The chain couples TRBV4-1 to TRBJ1-1; D is unresolved. The germline V gene has CDR1 MGHRA and CDR2 YSYEKL. The CDR3 covers 13 residues. With 5 bases removed from V and 0 bases from J, the gap between germline ends came to 7 bases. The CDR3 DNA sequence: TGCGCCAGCAGCAAGGGAATGAACACTGAAGCTTTCTTT. Its translation: CASSKGMNTEAFF.

The V call is TRBV27, the J call TRBJ2-2; D not resolved. V was clipped by 2 bases and J by 1 base, with 8 bases between them. CDR1 and CDR2 from the germline V gene are MNHEY and SMNVEV (reference sequence). The CDR3 is 15 amino acids. For the CDR3, the DNA is TGTGCCAGCAGTTTAAATTCAGGGAACACCGGGGAGCTGTTTTTT. Residues: CASSLNSGNTGELFF.

The V and J genes are TRBV27 and TRBJ2-2, with 8 bases matching TRBD1. With V trimmed by 7 bases and J by 4 bases, 5 bases remained unmatched. Looked up from germline, CDR1 is MNHEY and CDR2 is SMNVEV (reference sequence). The length of the CDR3 is 14 residues. The CDR3 here is CASIRTGLTGELFF. The CDR3 region has the DNA TGTGCCAGCATCCGGACAGGGCTCACCGGGGAGCTGTTTTTT.

This clone was seen a few times. The chain is built from TRBV4-1 and TRBJ1-2; possible D gene TRBD1, 6 bases. Trimming removed 3 bases at V and 7 bases at J, with 27 bases between. Germline V gene lookup returns CDR1 MGHRA and CDR2 YSYEKL. The CDR3 has 18 residues. The CDR3 is CASSQMTGRLRQVSGYTF. The CDR3 nucleotides read TGCGCCAGCAGCCAGATGACAGGTAGACTTAGGCAAGTTAGTGGCTACACCTTC.

This chain connects TRBV6-4 to TRBJ2-3; 10 nucleotides agree with TRBD1. CDR1 MRHNA and CDR2 SNTAGT come from the germline V gene. V was clipped by 5 bases and J by 4 bases; unmatched bases: 9. This CDR3 has 16 residues. The DNA for the CDR3 is TGTGCCAGCAGTTATTCGACAGGGGGCGCCCCAGATACGCAGTATTTT. It yields the protein CASSYSTGGAPDTQYF.

The CDR3 sequence is CASSVVGGGGTEAFF. The CDR3 nucleotides are TGTGCCAGCAGCGTAGTGGGAGGGGGAGGCACTGAAGCTTTCTTT. The V and J genes are TRBV9 and TRBJ1-1; D possibly corresponds to TRBD1 (6 bases). Germline V gene data show CDR1 as SGDLS and CDR2 as YYNGEE. The CDR3 extends over 15 amino acids. V was shortened by 0 bases and J by 4 bases, with 13 bases between the two germline ends. The full variable domain, its missing parts supplied by reference TRBV9 and TRBJ1-1, is DSGVTQTPKHLITATGQRVTLRCSPRSGDLSVYWYQQSLDQGLQFLIQYYNGEERAKGNILERFSAQQFPDLHSELNLSSLELGDSALYFCASSVVGGGGTEAFFGQGTRLTVV.

The chain couples TRBV7-8 to TRBJ1-2; D gene unclear. Germline CDR1 is SGHVS and CDR2 is FQNEAQ. The V end was cut by 5 bases, the J end by 4 bases, with 8 bases between. The CDR3 totals 12 residues. CDR3 residues: CASSAQSYGYTF. The CDR3 bases are TGTGCCAGCAGCGCACAGAGCTATGGCTACACCTTC.

The chain has TRBV28 and TRBJ2-7; 8 bases align to TRBD1. Per the germline V gene, CDR1 is MDHEN and CDR2 is SYDVKM. V lost 5 bases and J lost 5; bases outside the gene matches: 11. This CDR3 comprises 15 residues. Written as DNA, the CDR3 is TGTGCCAGCAGTGAGCTCGGACAGGGTGGGGACGAGCAGTACTTC. Protein product: CASSELGQGGDEQYF.

J is TRBJ1-5 and V is TRBV19; 7 nucleotides line up with TRBD1. The germline gives CDR1 LNHDA, CDR2 SQIVND (reference sequence). The CDR3 contains 14 residues. V shed 3 bases and J 2 bases; nucleotides not matched to a gene: 1. The chain's CDR3 is CASSITGGNQPQHF. The CDR3 bases are TGTGCCAGTAGTATTACAGGGGGCAATCAGCCCCAGCATTTT.

This rearrangement joins TRBV4-1 to TRBJ2-1, with 7 bases aligning to TRBD1. The V gene's germline CDR1 is MGHRA and CDR2 YSYEKL. Germline trimming cut 2 bases from V and 8 bases from J; bases unmatched to any gene: 3. The CDR3 runs 13 residues. The CDR3 sequence: CASSQKTGYEQFF. The CDR3, as DNA: TGCGCCAGCAGCCAAAAGACAGGGTATGAGCAGTTCTTC.

This chain connects TRBV15 to TRBJ2-7; 8 bases line up with TRBD1. CDR1 LNHNV and CDR2 YYDKDF come from the germline V gene (reference sequence). This CDR3 has 13 amino acids. Trimming took 4 bases from V and 6 from J; bases not matched to a gene: 5. The CDR3 here is CATSNQTGGEQYF. CDR3 nucleotide sequence: TGTGCCACCAGCAATCAAACAGGGGGCGAGCAGTACTTC.

CDR3 sequence reads: CASSYATASRAEAFF. The CDR3 DNA sequence: TGTGCCAGCAGTTACGCGACAGCTTCGCGGGCTGAAGCTTTCTTT. The chain uses TRBV6-6 and TRBJ1-1; D might be TRBD1 (5 bases). The CDR3 is 15 amino acids. CDR1 is MNHNY and CDR2 is SVGAGI in the germline V gene (reference sequence). V gave up 2 bases and J gave up 6 bases, with 16 bases separating them.

This rearrangement joins TRBV4-2 to TRBJ1-2; D is unresolved. The CDR3 has 15 residues. CDR1 is LGHNA and CDR2 is YNFKEQ in the germline V gene. V lost 4 bases and J lost 1, with 13 bases in between. The CDR3 nucleotides are TGTGCCAGCAGCCTGCGACTGCTGATTAACTATGGCTACACCTTC. As protein: CASSLRLLINYGYTF.

This rearrangement joins TRBV19 to TRBJ2-3; 9 nucleotides line up with TRBD2. The V and J ends lost 3 bases and 1 base, in that order; junction bases with no gene match: 2. Looked up from germline, CDR1 is LNHDA and CDR2 is SQIVND (reference sequence). There are 15 residues in the CDR3. The CDR3 DNA follows: TGTGCCAGTAGTATTCCTAGCGGGGGCACAGATACGCAGTATTTT. This sequence encodes CASSIPSGGTDTQYF.

J is TRBJ2-5 and V is TRBV4-2, with 9 bases identical to TRBD2. The CDR3 is 16 amino acids. Germline trimming cut 0 bases from V and 5 bases from J; bases unmatched to any gene: 7. Germline-derived CDR1 and CDR2 are LGHNA and YNFKEQ. The CDR3 sequence: CASSQDLAGGLETQYF. CDR3 in DNA: TGTGCCAGCAGCCAAGATTTGGCGGGGGGGCTGGAGACCCAGTACTTC.

The chain is built from TRBV7-2 and TRBJ2-7; a weak D match, TRBD2 (6 bases). The CDR3 has 15 amino acids. V shed 0 bases and J shed 7 bases, with 16 bases lying between them. Germline V gene data show CDR1 as SGHTA and CDR2 as FQGNSA. The CDR3 region is CASSLAGLPSEEQYF. The CDR3 region has the DNA TGTGCCAGCAGCTTAGCCGGACTACCCTCGGAGGAGCAGTACTTC.

Points on this clone: This sample includes further DNA sequences coding for the same CDR3. The chain employs TRBV19 and TRBJ2-5; 7 nucleotides line up with TRBD2. V lost 1 base, J lost 5 bases, and 1 base stayed unmatched. This CDR3 spans 13 amino acids. Germline loops: CDR1 LNHDA, CDR2 SQIVND (reference sequence). The CDR3 region is CASSIAGGETQYF. The CDR3 DNA reads TGTGCCAGTAGTATAGCCGGGGGGGAGACCCAGTACTTC.

This chain connects TRBV6-5 to TRBJ1-5, with 7 bases that match TRBD1. Trimming removed 6 bases from V and 2 bases from J; junction bases left unmatched: 7. This CDR3 is built from 15 residues. Per germline, CDR1 MNHEY and CDR2 SVGAGI. This CDR3 reads CASSLTGTGNQPQHF. CDR3 DNA sequence: TGTGCCAGCAGCTTGACAGGGACGGGCAATCAGCCCCAGCATTTT.

This clone was seen only a few times. The rearrangement joins TRBV28 to TRBJ2-5; D is ambiguous. V was clipped by 3 bases and J by 0 bases, with 8 bases between them. The CDR3 contains 14 residues. Looked up from germline, CDR1 is MDHEN and CDR2 is SYDVKM. DNA for the CDR3: TGTGCCAGCAGTTTGGAGATCGACCAAGAGACCCAGTACTTC. Protein sequence: CASSLEIDQETQYF.

The sample holds one count of this clone. The chain combines TRBV18 with TRBJ2-5, with 11 nucleotides matching TRBD1. This CDR3 comprises 16 residues. J gave up 4 bases and V 6 bases, and 10 bases lay outside the gene matches. The germline V gene encodes CDR1 KGHSH and CDR2 LQKENI. The CDR3 sequence is CASSPAPGQGAETQYF. CDR3 coding DNA: TGTGCCAGCTCCCCCGCTCCCGGACAGGGGGCAGAGACCCAGTACTTC.

This chain joins TRBV29-1 and TRBJ2-5; D gene uncertain. Germline-derived CDR1 and CDR2 are SQVTM and ANQGSEA. This CDR3 region has 10 residues. Trimming removed 4 bases at V and 9 bases at J, with 9 bases between. CDR3 DNA sequence: TGCAGCGTTGGGCAGGCTGCCCAGTACTTC. The encoded protein is CSVGQAAQYF.

The genes are TRBV4-3 and TRBJ1-3; D is ambiguous. The ends were cut back, 1 base at V and 8 bases at J, with 15 bases in the middle. Germline CDR1 is LGHNA and CDR2 is YSLEER. The CDR3 is 15 residues long. CDR3 protein: CASSQVVRAGDTIYF. CDR3 DNA sequence: TGCGCCAGCAGCCAAGTAGTCCGGGCAGGCGACACCATATATTTT.

This chain joins TRBV5-1 and TRBJ2-7, with D uncertain. Trimming removed 4 bases from V and 6 bases from J, with 14 bases in between. Looked up from germline, CDR1 is SGHRS and CDR2 is YFSETQ. CDR3 size: 13 residues. This chain's CDR3 is CASSLELVGEQYF. In DNA, the CDR3 is TGCGCCAGCAGCCTCGAGCTAGTAGGCGAGCAGTACTTC.